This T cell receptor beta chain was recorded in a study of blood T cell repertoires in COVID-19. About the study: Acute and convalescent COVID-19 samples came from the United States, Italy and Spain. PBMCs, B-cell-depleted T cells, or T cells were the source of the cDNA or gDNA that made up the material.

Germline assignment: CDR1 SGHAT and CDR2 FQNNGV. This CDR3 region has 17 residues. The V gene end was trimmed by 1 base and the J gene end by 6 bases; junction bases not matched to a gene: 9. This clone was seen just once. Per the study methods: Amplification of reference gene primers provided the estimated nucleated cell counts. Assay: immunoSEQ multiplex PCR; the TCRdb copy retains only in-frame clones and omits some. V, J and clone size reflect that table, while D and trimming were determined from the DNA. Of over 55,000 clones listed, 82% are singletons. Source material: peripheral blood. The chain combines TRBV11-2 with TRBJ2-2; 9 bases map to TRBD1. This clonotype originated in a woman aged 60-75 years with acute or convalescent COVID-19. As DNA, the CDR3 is TGTGCCAGCAGCTTAGTCTCTGGACAGGGGAGCCCCGGGGAGCTGTTTTTT. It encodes CASSLVSGQGSPGELFF.